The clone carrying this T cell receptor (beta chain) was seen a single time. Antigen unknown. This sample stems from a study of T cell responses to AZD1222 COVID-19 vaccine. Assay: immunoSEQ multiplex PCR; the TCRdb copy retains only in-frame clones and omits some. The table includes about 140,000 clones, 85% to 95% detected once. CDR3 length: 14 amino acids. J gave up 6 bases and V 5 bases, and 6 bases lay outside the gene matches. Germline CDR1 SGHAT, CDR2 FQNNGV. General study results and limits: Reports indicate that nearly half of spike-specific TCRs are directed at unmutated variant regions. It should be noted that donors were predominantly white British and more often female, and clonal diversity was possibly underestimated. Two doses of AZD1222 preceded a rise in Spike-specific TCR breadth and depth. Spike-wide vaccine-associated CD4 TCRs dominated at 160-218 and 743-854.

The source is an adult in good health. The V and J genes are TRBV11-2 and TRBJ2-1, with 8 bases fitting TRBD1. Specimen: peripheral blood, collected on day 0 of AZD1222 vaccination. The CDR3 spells CASSPGQAPNEQFF. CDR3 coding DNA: TGTGCCAGCAGCCCGGGACAGGCCCCCAATGAGCAGTTCTTC. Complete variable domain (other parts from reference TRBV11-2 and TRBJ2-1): EAGVAQSPRYKIIEKRQSVAFWCNPISGHATLYWYQQILGQGPKLLIQFQNNGVVDDSQLPKDRFSAERLKGVDSTLKIQPAKLEDSAVYLCASSPGQAPNEQFFGPGTRLTVL.